This TCR beta chain was sequenced during a study of CD8 T cells in Susac syndrome. Germline loops: CDR1 MNHEY, CDR2 SMNVEV (reference sequence). V was cut by 3 bases and J by 9 bases, with 9 bases left in between. The CDR3 contains 12 residues. About this clonotype itself: The antigen remains undetermined.

A quantity of about 0.45 to 1 ug RNA underwent reverse transcription using random hexamers. TCRdb re-called the immunoSEQ multiplex PCR reads with MiXCR, one entry per CDR3 protein. The sample holds 150,000 to 200,000 distinct CDR3 sequences, about 96% seen once. General observations from the study: In its TCR sequencing and HLA analysis, the study acknowledged that the number of individuals was relatively small.

Source material: CD4+ T cells from PBMCs. The V and J genes are TRBV27 and TRBJ1-5, with a weak D call TRBD1 (5 bases). The receptor's source is a human donor with Susac syndrome. The DNA for the CDR3 is TGTGCCAGCAGTTTTGATGGGGGGCCCCAGCATTTT. Protein sequence: CASSFDGGPQHF.